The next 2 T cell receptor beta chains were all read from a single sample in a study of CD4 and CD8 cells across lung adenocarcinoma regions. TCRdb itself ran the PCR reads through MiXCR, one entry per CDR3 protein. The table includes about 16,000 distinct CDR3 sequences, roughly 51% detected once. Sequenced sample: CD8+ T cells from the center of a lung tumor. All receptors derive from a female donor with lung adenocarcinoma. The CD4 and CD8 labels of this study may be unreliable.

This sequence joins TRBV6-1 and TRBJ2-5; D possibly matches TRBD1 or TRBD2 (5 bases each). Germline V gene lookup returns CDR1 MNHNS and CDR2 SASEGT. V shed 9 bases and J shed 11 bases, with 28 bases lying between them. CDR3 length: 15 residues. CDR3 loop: CARGEGAGDQDTQYF. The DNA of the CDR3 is TGTGCCAGGGGTGAAGGGGCGGGTGACCAAGATACGCAGTACTTC.

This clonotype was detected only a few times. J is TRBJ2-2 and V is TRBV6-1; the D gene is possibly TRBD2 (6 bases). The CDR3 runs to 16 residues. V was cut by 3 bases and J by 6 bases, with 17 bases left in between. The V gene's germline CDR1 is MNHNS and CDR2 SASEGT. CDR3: CASSEEEGQGAGELFF. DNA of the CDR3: TGTGCCAGCAGTGAGGAGGAGGGCCAGGGTGCCGGGGAGCTGTTTTTT.